This TCR beta chain was documented in a study of cytomegalovirus exposure and HLA in healthy donors. Study-wide results and caveats: Later examination showed HLA-associated TCR beta chains had greater clonal expansion than equally common others. Upon later analysis, TCR association rates were observed to vary by HLA locus, being highest for DRB1 and lowest for HLA-C. Most of the CMV-associated TCR beta chains (in a later analysis) appeared to be HLA-restricted.

As regards this clone: Its antigen is currently unknown.

With 4 bases clipped from V and 4 bases from J, the junction kept 7 bases outside the gene matches. The CDR3 covers 15 residues. Germline CDR1 SGDLS, CDR2 YYNGEE. Both 60 Vbeta primers and 13 Jbeta primers went into the PCR. Using immunoSEQ multiplex PCR, the repertoire was profiled, and TCRdb retains in-frame clones only, with some absent. The sample lists 180,000 or so clones; around three quarters were seen once. This clonotype was sampled from a woman aged 30 to 39 in good health and CMV-seropositive. The chain joins TRBV9 to TRBJ2-1; TRBD1 aligns across 8 bases. The material sequenced was PBMCs. The CDR3 spells CASSPRTGTYNEQFF. The CDR3 DNA reads TGTGCCAGCAGCCCCAGGACAGGGACTTACAATGAGCAGTTCTTC.